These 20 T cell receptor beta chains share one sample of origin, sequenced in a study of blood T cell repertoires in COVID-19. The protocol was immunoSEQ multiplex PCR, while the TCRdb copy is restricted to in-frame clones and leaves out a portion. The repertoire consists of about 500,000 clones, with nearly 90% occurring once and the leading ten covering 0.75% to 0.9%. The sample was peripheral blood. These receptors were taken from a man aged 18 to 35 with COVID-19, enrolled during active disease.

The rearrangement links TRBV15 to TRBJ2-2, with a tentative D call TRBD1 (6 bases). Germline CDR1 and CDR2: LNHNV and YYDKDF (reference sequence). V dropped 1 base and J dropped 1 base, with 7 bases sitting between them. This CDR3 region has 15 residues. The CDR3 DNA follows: TGTGCCACCAGCAGAGGGGGGCAGAACACCGGGGAGCTGTTTTTT. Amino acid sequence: CATSRGGQNTGELFF.

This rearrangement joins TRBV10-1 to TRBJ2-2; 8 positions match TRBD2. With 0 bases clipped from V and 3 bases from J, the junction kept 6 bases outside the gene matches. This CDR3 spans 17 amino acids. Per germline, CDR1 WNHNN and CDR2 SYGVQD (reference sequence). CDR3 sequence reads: CASSESSGKIHTGELFF. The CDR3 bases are TGCGCCAGCAGTGAGTCTAGCGGGAAGATCCACACCGGGGAGCTGTTTTTT.

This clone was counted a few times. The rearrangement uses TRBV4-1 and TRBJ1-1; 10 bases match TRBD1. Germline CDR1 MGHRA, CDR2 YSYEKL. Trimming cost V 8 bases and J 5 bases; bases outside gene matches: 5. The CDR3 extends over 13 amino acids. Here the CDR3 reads CASRRTGGTEAFF. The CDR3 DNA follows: TGCGCCAGCCGGAGGACAGGGGGGACTGAAGCTTTCTTT.

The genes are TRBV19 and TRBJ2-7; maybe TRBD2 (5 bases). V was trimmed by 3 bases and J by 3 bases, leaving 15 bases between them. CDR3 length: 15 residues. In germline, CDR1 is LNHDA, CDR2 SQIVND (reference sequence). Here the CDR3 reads CASSIGAGTVYEQYF. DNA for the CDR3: TGTGCCAGTAGTATTGGCGCGGGTACCGTCTACGAGCAGTACTTC.

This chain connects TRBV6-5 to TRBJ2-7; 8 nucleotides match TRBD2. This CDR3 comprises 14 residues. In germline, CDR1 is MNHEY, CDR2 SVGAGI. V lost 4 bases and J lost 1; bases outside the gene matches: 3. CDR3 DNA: TGTGCCAGCAGTTCGACTAGCGAGTCCTACGAGCAGTACTTC. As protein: CASSSTSESYEQYF.

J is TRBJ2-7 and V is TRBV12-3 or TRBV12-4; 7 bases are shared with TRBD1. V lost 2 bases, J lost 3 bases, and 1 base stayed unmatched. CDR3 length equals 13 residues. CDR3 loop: CASSLRQGYEQYF. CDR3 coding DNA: TGTGCCAGCAGTTTAAGACAGGGCTACGAGCAGTACTTC.

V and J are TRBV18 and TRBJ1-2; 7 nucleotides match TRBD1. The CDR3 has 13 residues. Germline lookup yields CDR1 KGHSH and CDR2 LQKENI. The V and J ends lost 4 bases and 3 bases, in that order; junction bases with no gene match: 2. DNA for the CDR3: TGTGCCAGCTCACTCGACAGGGACTATGGCTACACCTTC. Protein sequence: CASSLDRDYGYTF.

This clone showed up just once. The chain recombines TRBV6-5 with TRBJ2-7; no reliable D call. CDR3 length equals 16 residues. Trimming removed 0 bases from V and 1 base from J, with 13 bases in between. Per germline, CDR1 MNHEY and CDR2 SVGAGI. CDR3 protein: CASSYSKESVSYEQYF. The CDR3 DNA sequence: TGTGCCAGCAGTTACTCGAAGGAGTCAGTTTCCTACGAGCAGTACTTC.

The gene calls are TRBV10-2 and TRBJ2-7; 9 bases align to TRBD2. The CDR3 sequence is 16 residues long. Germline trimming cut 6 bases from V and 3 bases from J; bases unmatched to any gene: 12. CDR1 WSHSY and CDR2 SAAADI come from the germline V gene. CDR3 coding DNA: TGCGCCAGCAGCGATGCCTTGCTAGCGGGAAGCTACGAGCAGTACTTC. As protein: CASSDALLAGSYEQYF.

CDR3 region: CASTRLAAGTGELFF. The DNA for the CDR3 is TGTGCCAGCACCCGACTAGCCGCGGGCACCGGGGAGCTGTTTTTT. This chain connects TRBV25-1 to TRBJ2-2; 7 bases fit TRBD2. This CDR3 region has 15 residues. V dropped 7 bases and J dropped 4; count of bases not matched to a gene: 9. CDR1 and CDR2 from the germline V gene are MGHDK and SYGVNS.

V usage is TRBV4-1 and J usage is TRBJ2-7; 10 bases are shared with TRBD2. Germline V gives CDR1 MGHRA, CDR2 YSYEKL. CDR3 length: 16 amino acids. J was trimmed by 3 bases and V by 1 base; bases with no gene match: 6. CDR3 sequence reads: CASSQVGSSGSYEQYF. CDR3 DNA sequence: TGCGCCAGCAGCCAAGTAGGGTCTAGCGGGAGCTACGAGCAGTACTTC.

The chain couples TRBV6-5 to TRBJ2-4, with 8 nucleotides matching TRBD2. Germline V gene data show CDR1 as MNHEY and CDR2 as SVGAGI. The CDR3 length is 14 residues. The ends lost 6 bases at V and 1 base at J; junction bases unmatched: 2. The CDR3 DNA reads TGTGCCAGCAGGGTAGCGGGGGCCAAAAACATTCAGTACTTC. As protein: CASRVAGAKNIQYF.

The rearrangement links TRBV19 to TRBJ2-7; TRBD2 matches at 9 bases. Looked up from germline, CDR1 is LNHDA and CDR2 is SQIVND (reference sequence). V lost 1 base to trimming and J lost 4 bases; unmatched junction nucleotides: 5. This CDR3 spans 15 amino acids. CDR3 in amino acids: CASSIGTSDFYEQYF. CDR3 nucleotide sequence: TGTGCCAGTAGTATAGGGACTAGCGACTTTTACGAGCAGTACTTC.

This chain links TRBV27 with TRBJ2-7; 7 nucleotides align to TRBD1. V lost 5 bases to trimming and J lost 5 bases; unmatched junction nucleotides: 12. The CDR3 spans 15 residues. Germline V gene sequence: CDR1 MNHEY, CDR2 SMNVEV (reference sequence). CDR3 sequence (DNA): TGTGCCAGCAGTCAAACACAGGGGCGTCCGGACGAGCAGTACTTC. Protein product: CASSQTQGRPDEQYF.

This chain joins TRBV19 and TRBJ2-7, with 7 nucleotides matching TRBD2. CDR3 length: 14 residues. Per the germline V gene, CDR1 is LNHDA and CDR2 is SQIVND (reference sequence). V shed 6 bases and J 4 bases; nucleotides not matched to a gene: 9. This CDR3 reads CASRIRGDGYEQYF. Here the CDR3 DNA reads TGTGCCAGTAGAATCCGGGGGGATGGATACGAGCAGTACTTC.

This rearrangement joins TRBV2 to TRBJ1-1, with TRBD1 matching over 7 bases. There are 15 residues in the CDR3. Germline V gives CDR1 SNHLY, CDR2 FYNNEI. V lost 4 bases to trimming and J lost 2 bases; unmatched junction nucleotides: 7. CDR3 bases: TGTGCCAGCAGTGTCCGGCAGGGGGGCAACACTGAAGCTTTCTTT. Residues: CASSVRQGGNTEAFF. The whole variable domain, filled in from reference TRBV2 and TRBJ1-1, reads EPEVTQTPSHQVTQMGQEVILRCVPISNHLYFYWYRQILGQKVEFLVSFYNNEISEKSEIFDDQFSVERPDGSNFTLKIRSTKLEDSAMYFCASSVRQGGNTEAFFGQGTRLTVV.

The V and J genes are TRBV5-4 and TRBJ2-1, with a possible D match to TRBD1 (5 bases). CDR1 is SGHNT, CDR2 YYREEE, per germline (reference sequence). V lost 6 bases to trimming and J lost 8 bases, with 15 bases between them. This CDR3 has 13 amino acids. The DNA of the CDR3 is TGTGCCAGCATGTTGCAGGGTTACGATGAGCAGTTCTTC. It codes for CASMLQGYDEQFF.

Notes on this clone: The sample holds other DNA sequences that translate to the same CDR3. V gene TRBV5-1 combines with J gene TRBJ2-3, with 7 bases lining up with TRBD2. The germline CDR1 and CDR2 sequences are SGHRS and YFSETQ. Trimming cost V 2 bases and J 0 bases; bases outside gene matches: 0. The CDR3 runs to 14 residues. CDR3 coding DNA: TGCGCCAGCAGCTTTAGCGGGAGCACAGATACGCAGTATTTT. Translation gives CASSFSGSTDTQYF.

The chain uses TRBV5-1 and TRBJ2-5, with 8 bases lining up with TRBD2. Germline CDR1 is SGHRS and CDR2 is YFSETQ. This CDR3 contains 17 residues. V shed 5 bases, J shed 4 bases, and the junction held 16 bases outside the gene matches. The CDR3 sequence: CASSYIVGTSPGETQYF. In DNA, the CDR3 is TGCGCCAGCAGTTATATAGTTGGGACTAGTCCAGGAGAGACCCAGTACTTC.

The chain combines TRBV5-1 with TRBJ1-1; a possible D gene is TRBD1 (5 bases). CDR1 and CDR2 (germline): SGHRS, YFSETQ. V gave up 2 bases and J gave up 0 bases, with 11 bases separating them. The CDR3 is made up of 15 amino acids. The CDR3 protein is CASSLAGRLNTEAFF. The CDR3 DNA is TGCGCCAGCAGCTTAGCGGGACGCCTGAACACTGAAGCTTTCTTT.